This T cell receptor beta chain was sequenced during a study of molecular identifiers for immune sequencing clone quantification. Notes on this clonotype: One end of the junction fails to match germline, which may point to a read error.

Naive CD8 T cells were sorted, and the gate applied was CD8+CD4-CCR7+CD45RA+. TCRdb reanalysed the PCR reads using MiXCR and keeps one entry per CDR3 protein. The sample gives approximately 680,000 distinct CDR3 sequences, about 25% of which show up once; about 0.78% is in the top ten. The CDR3 is 15 residues long. Per the germline V gene, CDR1 is SGHTA and CDR2 is FQGNSA. Sequenced material: naive CD8+ T cells from blood, with Jurkat cell RNA spiked in. Described subset: FACS-sorted CD8+CD4-CCR7+CD45RA+ naive T cells. The chain recombines TRBV7-2 with TRBJ2-5; D call uncertain. The receptor was isolated from a human donor in good health. Some libraries in this study had Jurkat cell RNA spiked in. CDR3 nucleotide sequence: TGTGCCAGCAGCTTAGGATCTGGGCTTCAAGACACCCAGTACTTC. Translating it yields CASSLGSGLQDTQYF. Based on the CDR3 plus reference TRBV7-2 and TRBJ2-5, the full variable domain is GAGVSQSPSNKVTEKGKDVELRCDPISGHTALYWYRQSLGQGLEFLIYFQGNSAPDKSGLPSDRFSAERTGGSVSTLTIQRTQQEDSAVYLCASSLGSGLQDTQYFGPGTRLLVL.